This is a list of T cell receptor beta chains from one sample in a study of T cells in Graves' hyperthyroidism and ophthalmopathy. From the multiplex PCR reads, TCRdb called clonotypes with MiXCR, one entry per CDR3 protein. The sample yields about 640,000 distinct CDR3 sequences, roughly 15% seen once. Source material: blood. The receptors here all came from a woman in her forties or fifties with Graves' ophthalmopathy. CDR3s include the opening cysteine and the closing phenylalanine or tryptophan. Fields, in order: V gene, D gene, J gene, clone size, CDR3 DNA, CDR3 protein. The D gene is left open where the match is weak. Size is omitted from some rows. Given values are once, few, many or a class for expanded clones.

TRBV20-1,TRBD2,TRBJ2-3,many,TGCAGTGCTAGGACTAGCGGGACTATTACGCAGTATTTT,CSARTSGTITQYF
TRBV5-1,TRBD2,TRBJ2-2,.,TGCGCCAGCAGCTTGGTTAGCGGGAGTAGTACCGGGGAGCTGTTTTTT,CASSLVSGSSTGELFF
TRBV20-1,TRBD1,TRBJ1-2,.,TGCAGTGCTAGAGTAATTCCAGGACAGGAGGAAAGTGGCTACACCTTC,CSARVIPGQEESGYTF
TRBV4-1,TRBD2,TRBJ2-1,.,TGCGCCAGCAGCCAAGATTCAGATATAGCCGGGAGGAGGGATGAGCAGTTCTTC,CASSQDSDIAGRRDEQFF
TRBV7-9,TRBD2,TRBJ2-3,.,TGTGCCAGCAGCCTCTACCTAGCGGGAGGCACAGATACGCAGTATTTT,CASSLYLAGGTDTQYF
TRBV29-1,.,TRBJ2-7,.,TGCAGCGTTGTCACAGAGAGCTCCTACGAGCAGTACTTC,CSVVTESSYEQYF
TRBV6-2/TRBV6-3,.,TRBJ2-3,few,TGTGCCAGCAGTTATTCGGCCGAGACAGGATTTACAGATACGCAGTATTTT,CASSYSAETGFTDTQYF
TRBV6-2/TRBV6-3,.,TRBJ1-5,many,TGTGCCAGCAGACCACCATCACACAGAGCGGTTCAGCCCCAGCATTTT,CASRPPSHRAVQPQHF
TRBV19,.,TRBJ1-2,.,TGTGCCAGTAGTCCACGGCGCATCTACTTTAACTATGGCTACACCTTC,CASSPRRIYFNYGYTF
TRBV19,.,TRBJ2-7,once,TGTGCCAGTAAACCCACAGCAAGCTCCTACGAGCAGTACTTC,CASKPTASSYEQYF
TRBV7-2,.,TRBJ2-2,few,TGTGCCAGTAGTGAACTATGGACCATCACCGGGGAGCTGTTTTTT,CASSELWTITGELFF
TRBV24-1,.,TRBJ2-1,many,TGTGCCACCCAAAGCGCGTCAGCGGCCTCCTACAATGAGCAGTTCTTC,CATQSASAASYNEQFF
TRBV27,.,TRBJ2-7,many,TGTGCCAGCAGCCGCACGGACCGCAACTCCTACGAGCAGTACTTC,CASSRTDRNSYEQYF
TRBV10-3,.,TRBJ2-1,.,TGTGCCATCAGTGAGCCTAGACTCGGTTCGGGTGAGCAGTTCTTC,CAISEPRLGSGEQFF
TRBV7-9,.,TRBJ2-7,.,TGTGCCAGCAGCTTAGCAGGGTGGCGGGCCTACGAGCAGTACTTC,CASSLAGWRAYEQYF
TRBV7-9,TRBD1,TRBJ2-1,few,TGTGCCAGCAGCTCAACACAGGGGGCGATCAATGAGCAGTTCTTC,CASSSTQGAINEQFF
TRBV6-5,.,TRBJ1-2,.,TGTGCCAGCAGTTACTCGAACCAGGACAGCGCCCTTCTCTACTATGGCTACACCTTC,CASSYSNQDSALLYYGYTF
TRBV3-1,.,TRBJ2-5,.,TGTGCCAGCAGCCCGACTCGGACTAAGCAAGAGACCCAGTACTTC,CASSPTRTKQETQYF
TRBV7-2,.,TRBJ2-7,many,TGTGCCAGCAGCTTACACAGGGCAAGCTACGAGCAGTACTTC,CASSLHRASYEQYF
TRBV28,TRBD1,TRBJ2-3,many,TGTGCCAGCACCCCTCTCCCACAGGGGGCTGGGACAGATACGCAGTATTTT,CASTPLPQGAGTDTQYF
TRBV6-2/TRBV6-3,TRBD2,TRBJ2-3,many,TGTGCCAGCACCCCCGGGACTAGCGGGCCTAGCACAGATACGCAGTATTTT,CASTPGTSGPSTDTQYF
TRBV27,TRBD1,TRBJ2-5,.,TGTGCCAGCAGTTTTTCAGGGGGATTAGAGACCCAGTACTTC,CASSFSGGLETQYF
TRBV7-6,.,TRBJ2-3,.,TGTGCCAGCAGCTCAAACGGCGCCCTGGGGACGCAGTATTTT,CASSSNGALGTQYF
TRBV2,TRBD2,TRBJ2-7,few,TGTGCCACCAAGCGGGAGGCCTACGAGCAGTACTTC,CATKREAYEQYF
TRBV28,TRBD2,TRBJ2-1,many,TGTGCCACGCAAAGGACGGGAGGTATCGATGAGCAGTTCTTC,CATQRTGGIDEQFF
TRBV5-6,.,TRBJ1-2,.,TGTGCCAGCAGCGATTACCCCAGCGGAATAAATGGCTACACCTTC,CASSDYPSGINGYTF
TRBV19,.,TRBJ2-5,few,TGTGCCAGTAGTATGGGAAGCGGGTACCAAGAGACCCAGTACTTC,CASSMGSGYQETQYF